The clone carrying this TCR beta chain was seen a single time. Antigen: not known. Germline V gene sequence: CDR1 SGHNT, CDR2 YYREEE (reference sequence). The CDR3 has 10 amino acids. Trimming pared 4 bases from V and 6 bases from J, leaving 4 bases between. Data came from immunoSEQ multiplex PCR; TCRdb stores just in-frame clones and leaves some out. The profile covers 150,000 to 200,000 clones, with about nine tenths appearing a single time and over 1.5% taken by the ten largest. These data are taken from a study of T cell responses to AZD1222 COVID-19 vaccine. Study-level points and caveats: Donors, mostly white British, included more females; clonal diversity was possibly underestimated.

The chain links TRBV5-4 to TRBJ1-2; D remains ambiguous. Sample: peripheral blood, taken 28 days after the second AZD1222 dose. The TCR sequence derives from an adult who received the AZD1222 COVID-19 vaccine. The CDR3 sequence is CASSLDGYTF. For the CDR3, the DNA is TGTGCCAGCAGCCTGGATGGCTACACCTTC. The whole variable domain, filled in from reference TRBV5-4 and TRBJ1-2, reads ETGVTQSPTHLIKTRGQQVTLRCSSQSGHNTVSWYQQALGQGPQFIFQYYREEENGRGNFPPRFSGLQFPNYSSELNVNALELDDSALYLCASSLDGYTFGSGTRLTVV.